Listed below are T cell receptor beta chains from one sample, sequenced in a study of beta chain features in type 1 diabetes. Here immunoSEQ multiplex PCR was the method, and the copy in TCRdb shows in-frame clones only, minus some. The sample holds 900,000 or so clones, roughly 15% seen once. The specimen was naive CD4+ T cells from blood. Every receptor here comes from a woman younger than 30 in good health. CDR3s include the opening cysteine and the closing phenylalanine or tryptophan. A D gene is named only where the DNA matches it firmly. Part of the rows lack a size; the others show once, few, many or a class for expanded clones.

j_call clone_size d_call v_call cdr3_nt cdr3_aa
TRBJ1-2 few - TRBV29-1 TGCAGCGTCGCCGAAGGGGCCGGGTTTCTTAGTGGCTACACCTTC CSVAEGAGFLSGYTF
TRBJ2-5 - TRBD2 TRBV5-1 TGCGCCAGCAGCTTGGCCCCGGGAGGAGGGACCCAGTACTTC CASSLAPGGGTQYF
TRBJ2-3 - TRBD2 TRBV7-2 TGTGCCAGCAGCTCACGGACTAGCGGGTGGACAGATACGCAGTATTTT CASSSRTSGWTDTQYF
TRBJ2-5 - - TRBV9 TGTGCCAGCAGCCCGGGGGTGGTACAAGAGACCCAGTACTTC CASSPGVVQETQYF
TRBJ2-4 - TRBD2 TRBV7-9 TGTGCCAGCAGAGATAGTAGCGGGAGGGCCGCAGCCAAAAACATTCAGTACTTC CASRDSSGRAAAKNIQYF
TRBJ2-6 - TRBD1 TRBV9 TGTGCCAGCAGCGCGGGACAGATCGGCTCTGGGGCCAACGTCCTGACTTTC CASSAGQIGSGANVLTF
TRBJ2-1 - TRBD2 TRBV5-6 TGTGCCAGCAGATCGGCACTAGCGGGAGGGCCCGGCAATGAGCAGTTCTTC CASRSALAGGPGNEQFF
TRBJ1-1 few - TRBV7-2 TGTGCCAGCAGCTTAGAGGCTGGTCCGGACACTGAAGCTTTCTTT CASSLEAGPDTEAFF
TRBJ1-2 few TRBD1 TRBV7-8 TGTGCCAGCAGAAGACCAGGACAGGGTGGGGGATACACCTTC CASRRPGQGGGYTF
TRBJ2-5 few - TRBV6-6 TGTGCCAGCAGTACACAGATTTGGGAGACCCAGTACTTC CASSTQIWETQYF